This entry lists 9 T cell receptor beta chains sequenced from one sample in a study of identical twins. TCRdb passed the 5' RACE reads through MiXCR, listing each CDR3 protein once. The data show approximately 250,000 distinct CDR3 sequences, over 5% seen once. This sample also appeared in a second study, on T cells expressing NK-cell markers.

The material sequenced was CD8+ T cells sorted from blood. These receptors were obtained from a woman under 30 in good health.

This clonotype was found a few times. The chain joins TRBV6-1 to TRBJ2-7; D is possibly TRBD2 (5 bases). With 10 bases removed from V and 4 bases from J, the gap between germline ends came to 14 bases. The CDR3 has 12 residues. CDR1 is MNHNS and CDR2 is SASEGT in the germline V gene. CDR3 amino acids: CATTWRVYEQYF. The DNA for the CDR3 is TGTGCCACCACCTGGCGGGTGTACGAGCAGTACTTC.

The chain uses TRBV7-9 and TRBJ2-1, with D perhaps TRBD1 or TRBD2 (5 bases each). The germline V and J ends were trimmed by 8 bases and 0 bases, with 17 bases remaining between them. Germline V gene data show CDR1 as SEHNR and CDR2 as FQNEAQ (reference sequence). The CDR3 contains 16 residues. The CDR3 sequence is CASRNTRGPSYNEQFF. CDR3 sequence (DNA): TGTGCCAGCCGTAATACGAGGGGTCCCTCCTACAATGAGCAGTTCTTC.

The rearrangement uses TRBV11-2 and TRBJ1-1, with D tentatively TRBD1 (5 bases). Trimming removed 1 base from V and 10 bases from J, with 10 bases in between. Per germline, CDR1 SGHAT and CDR2 FQNNGV. The CDR3 runs to 12 residues. Here the CDR3 reads CASSLGGRGAFF. CDR3 sequence (DNA): TGTGCCAGCAGCTTAGGGGGGAGGGGAGCTTTCTTT.

Ten or more counts support this clonotype. The rearrangement joins TRBV12-3 or TRBV12-4 to TRBJ2-2; no firm D call. Trimming took 8 bases from V and 1 from J, leaving 5 bases between them. The CDR3 has 12 residues. The CDR3 DNA sequence: TGTGCCAGCGCGTGGAACACCGGGGAGCTGTTTTTT. Its protein product is CASAWNTGELFF.

V gene TRBV14 combines with J gene TRBJ2-5; no definite D call. The V and J ends lost 2 bases and 5 bases respectively, with 6 bases between them. Germline V gene lookup returns CDR1 SGHDN and CDR2 FVKESK. The CDR3 spans 12 residues. In DNA, the CDR3 is TGTGCCAGCAGCCAAATGCTGGAGACCCAGTACTTC. It yields the protein CASSQMLETQYF.

There are a few counts of this clonotype. The rearrangement joins TRBV29-1 to TRBJ2-3; the D gene is possibly TRBD2 (7 bases). This CDR3 comprises 12 residues. The ends were cut back, 6 bases at V and 9 bases at J, with 16 bases in the middle. The germline V gene encodes CDR1 SQVTM and CDR2 ANQGSEA. The CDR3 is CSVRLGGGTQYF. Here the CDR3 DNA reads TGCAGCGTACGCCTAGGGGGAGGGACGCAGTATTTT.

The sample holds many counts of this clonotype. The chain carries TRBV6-2 or TRBV6-3 and TRBJ2-1; perhaps TRBD1 as D (6 bases). In germline, CDR1 is MNHEY, CDR2 SVGEGT. The CDR3 covers 14 residues. V lost 5 bases and J lost 6, with 14 bases in between. The CDR3 bases are TGTGCCAGCAGTACCTCCTTAGGGGGCAATGAGCAGTTCTTC. Protein product: CASSTSLGGNEQFF.

This chain joins TRBV7-9 and TRBJ1-2; D remains unclear. Germline-derived CDR1 and CDR2 are SEHNR and FQNEAQ (reference sequence). The CDR3 sequence is 11 residues long. V lost 5 bases to trimming and J lost 8 bases, with 9 bases between them. The CDR3 region has the DNA TGTGCCAGCAGCGTGGGAAGCGGCTACACCTTC. Its protein product is CASSVGSGYTF.

At least ten counts were recorded for this clonotype. The chain uses TRBV19 and TRBJ2-1; weak D call: TRBD2 (7 bases). This CDR3 comprises 16 residues. The V end was cut by 7 bases, the J end by 2 bases, with 18 bases between. CDR1 is LNHDA, CDR2 SQIVND, per germline (reference sequence). The CDR3 here is CASTPWGLAAYNEQFF. The CDR3 nucleotides read TGTGCCAGTACCCCTTGGGGGCTAGCGGCCTACAATGAGCAGTTCTTC.